The rows below give T cell receptor beta chains drawn from one sample of a study of beta chain features in type 1 diabetes. Profiled with immunoSEQ multiplex PCR; TCRdb holds only in-frame clones, not every one. This sample has some 110,000 clones, with 16% found just once. The sequenced sample was central memory CD4+ T cells from blood. All receptors come from a man aged 25 to 40 with type 1 diabetes. Each CDR3 is given without its conserved first and last residue. Fields, in order: V gene, CDR3 protein.

>TRBV6-6
ASSYFRDTQY
>TRBV7-2
ASSKGQGFDYGYT
>TRBV7-9
ASSSFDRLRNNEQF
>TRBV29-1
SVVALGTVSYEQY
>TRBV18
ASSPTEGRTAEAF
>TRBV7-8
ASSLAQGSGTEAF
>TRBV29-1
SVGDRDYEQY
>TRBV6-1
ASSKQGIDTEAF
>TRBV5-1
ASSLASGVLNEQF
>TRBV4-3
ASSQDQSSQRGYDEQF
>TRBV30
AWTLDINYGYT
>TRBV27
ASSTRPDYSGNTIY
>TRBV7-2
ASSQSAGALYEQY
>TRBV27
ASSPGQGNQETQY
>TRBV5-8
ASSLARETQY
>TRBV4-2
ASSQDDGATNEKLF
>TRBV16
ASSQSQTGVQPQH
>TRBV11-2
ASSRGLNTDTQY
>TRBV5-1
ASSLGAFSQETQY
>TRBV1
TSSQGRSDSRYGYT
>TRBV7-2
ASSFQRVAGETQY
>TRBV18
ASSPGTDRQY
>TRBV5-6
ASSLEVRDYNEQF